A selection of T cell receptor beta chains follows, all from one sample in a study of T-cell reconstitution after alpha-beta-depleted transplantation in children. TCRdb reprocessed the PCR reads via MiXCR and lists one record per CDR3 protein. In the table there are about 540,000 distinct CDR3 sequences, about 16% of which are singletons. The specimen was PBMCs from the stem cell graft donor, collected from the stem cell graft. The receptors stem from a human donor who donated a stem cell graft to a child with acute lymphoblastic leukemia. Both conserved end residues are part of each CDR3. Fields, in order: clone size, J gene, V gene, CDR3 protein. For some rows the clone size is stated as once, few or many, or as a class when expanded; others skip it.

>-|TRBJ1-4|TRBV15
CATSWGGGEKLFF
>-|TRBJ2-2|TRBV9
CASSVDPTGELFF
>few|TRBJ1-1|TRBV20-1
CSARDYQGLGTEAFF
>few|TRBJ2-7|TRBV5-1
CASSKSNYEQYF
>-|TRBJ2-2|TRBV5-1
CASSLDGRSNGELFF
>few|TRBJ1-3|TRBV5-6
CASSSLPQDTIYF
>few|TRBJ2-5|TRBV29-1
CSVEEQTSTTEETQYF
>-|TRBJ2-7|TRBV7-6
CASSQRDNEQYF
>once|TRBJ2-1|TRBV3-1
CASSHRTSGSSYNEHFF
>-|TRBJ2-2|TRBV29-1
CSVSRTGANTGELFF
>-|TRBJ2-2|TRBV5-1
CASSLRRWELFF
>few|TRBJ2-1|TRBV7-9
CASSFPTSGDYNEQFF
>-|TRBJ2-1|TRBV5-1
CASRLGLNEQFF
>-|TRBJ2-1|TRBV7-3
CASSLELAGGVNEQFF
>many|TRBJ2-2|TRBV12-3/TRBV12-4
CASSPPSGRRSGELFF
>few|TRBJ2-5|TRBV7-2
CASRPFPRGWTQYF
>-|TRBJ2-1|TRBV7-9
CASSSASGRHNEQFF
>few|TRBJ2-7|TRBV5-1
CASSLGMYSGRGEQYF
>-|TRBJ2-7|TRBV10-2
CASKSWAESSYEQYF
>-|TRBJ2-7|TRBV5-6
CASSPLAGGLYEQYF
>-|TRBJ2-7|TRBV27
CASRTIVGTASYEQYF
>-|TRBJ2-5|TRBV9
CASSVGRFGTGQETQYF
>-|TRBJ1-4|TRBV2
CASSETRGGNEKLFF
>-|TRBJ2-2|TRBV14
CASSRRSGNTGELFF
>-|TRBJ1-4|TRBV2
CASSYHATNEKLFF
>few|TRBJ2-1|TRBV4-2
CASSHLMDEQFF
>-|TRBJ2-1|TRBV18
CASSPQRGRASHNEQFF
>-|TRBJ2-5|TRBV10-2
CASSEPAGGDQETQYF
>few|TRBJ2-7|TRBV5-1
CASADGHYEQYF
>-|TRBJ1-3|TRBV19
CASSIPGDTIYF
>few|TRBJ2-3|TRBV12-3/TRBV12-4
CASSLVESTDTQYF
>-|TRBJ2-2|TRBV6-1
CASSGLPTGELFF
>-|TRBJ2-1|TRBV12-3/TRBV12-4
CASSPPPAGGVYNEQFF
>once|TRBJ2-5|TRBV5-1
CASSLGGAAETKYF
>-|TRBJ2-1|TRBV6-2/TRBV6-3
CASSYKGQGLDEQFF
>-|TRBJ1-2|TRBV30
CAWSGSGSFTF